This note documents a single T cell receptor beta chain sequence. Its specificity is not known. Clones were sequenced by immunoSEQ multiplex PCR, and TCRdb holds only the in-frame ones, with some missing. The data contain some 660,000 clones, around 78% of them seen just once; the ten biggest clones take up roughly 2%. This record belongs to a study of shared clonotypes between healthy human individuals. Study-wide findings and caveats: In general, naive subsets displayed greater estimated richness than memory subsets did. All-four-donor shared clonotypes had higher generation probabilities than non-shared clonotypes did. Naive CD4 clonotypes overlapped across several donors at about 5%.

Germline V gene lookup returns CDR1 SQVTM and CDR2 ANQGSEA. The CDR3 spans 14 residues. Free of recent acute infections or vaccinations, the donors were healthy HIV-negative adults. The V gene is TRBV29-1, the J gene TRBJ2-5; 9 bases are a match to TRBD2. TRBJ2-7 matches the DNA end more closely, so the J call is doubtful. Sequences were obtained from memory CD4+ T cells sorted from blood. Subset in this sample: CD45RA-negative fraction. This TCR was recovered from a young woman in good health. CDR3 DNA: TGCAGCGTGGCGAGGACTAGCGATGGCTACGAGCAGTACTTC. It yields the protein CSVARTSDGYEQYF.